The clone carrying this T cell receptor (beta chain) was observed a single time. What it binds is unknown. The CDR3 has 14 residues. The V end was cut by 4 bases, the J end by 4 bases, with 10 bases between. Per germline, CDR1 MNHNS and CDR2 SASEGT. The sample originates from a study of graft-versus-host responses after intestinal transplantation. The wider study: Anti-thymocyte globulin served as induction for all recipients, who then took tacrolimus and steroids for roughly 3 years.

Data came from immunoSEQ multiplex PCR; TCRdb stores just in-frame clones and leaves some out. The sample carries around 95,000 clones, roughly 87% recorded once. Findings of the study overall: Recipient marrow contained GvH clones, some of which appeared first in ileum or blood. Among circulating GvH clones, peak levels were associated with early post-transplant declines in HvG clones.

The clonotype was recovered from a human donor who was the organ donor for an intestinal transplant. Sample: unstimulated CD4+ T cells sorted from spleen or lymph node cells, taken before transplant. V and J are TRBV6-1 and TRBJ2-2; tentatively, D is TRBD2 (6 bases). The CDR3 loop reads CASSAPGVTGELFF. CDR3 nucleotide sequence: TGTGCCAGCAGTGCTCCGGGAGTCACCGGGGAGCTGTTTTTT.